This paragraph reports one T cell receptor (beta chain). Its antigen remains unidentified. As originally analysed: Because ImmunoSEQ provided only junction sequences with no quality scores, the filtering differed. The protocol was immunoSEQ multiplex PCR, while the TCRdb copy is restricted to in-frame clones and leaves out a portion. V and J calls and clone size come straight from that table; D and trimming were deduced from the DNA. The table includes 2 million to 2.5 million clones, just over 90% detected once. CDR1 is SQVTM and CDR2 is ANQGSEA in the germline V gene. The length of the CDR3 is 14 residues. The J segment lost 2 bases and the V segment lost 4 bases, leaving 5 bases of the junction unmatched. The data originate from a study of shared clonotypes between healthy human individuals. Notes on the study in general: Few donors restricted represented genetic and exposure-history diversity.

The J gene is TRBJ2-7, the V gene TRBV29-1; 10 nucleotides match TRBD2. This TCR was recovered from a man aged 18 to 35 in good health. Some clones in this sample may be carry-over from other donors' samples. Sequencing was carried out using naive CD4+ T cells from PBMCs. Sample subset: CD45RA+ positively selected. CDR3 sequence reads: CSVVVTSGTYEQYF. CDR3 bases: TGCAGCGTTGTTGTAACTAGCGGGACCTACGAGCAGTACTTC.